What follows are 17 T cell receptor beta chains derived from one specimen sequenced in a study of cytomegalovirus exposure and HLA in healthy donors (dated by TCRdb to between 2016 and 2019). Library method: the immunoSEQ multiplex PCR assay. In its TCRdb copy, this immuneACCESS table keeps in-frame sequences only and misses some clones. Where compared with another copy, unresolved V genes explain less than half of these, and the others have no known cause. Present in this sample are about 90,000 clones, about four fifths of which were seen just once. Of the sample, 9% to 13% falls within the top ten clones. Sequenced material: PBMCs. These receptors originate from a woman between 18 and 29 years old in good health and CMV-seropositive.

The CDR3 DNA is TGTGCCAGCAGCCCCCGGACAGGGGGTTTTGGAGATACGCAGTATTTT. Encoded protein: CASSPRTGGFGDTQYF. The gene calls are TRBV7-9 and TRBJ2-3; 10 bases match TRBD1. Germline V gives CDR1 SEHNR, CDR2 FQNEAQ (reference sequence). With 5 bases clipped from V and 5 bases from J, the junction kept 10 bases outside the gene matches. This CDR3 has 16 amino acids.

The V gene is TRBV30, the J gene TRBJ1-5, with D perhaps TRBD1 (6 bases). The CDR3 loop spans 13 amino acids. CDR1 is GTSNPN and CDR2 is SVGIG in the germline V gene (reference sequence). The germline V and J ends were trimmed by 2 bases and 4 bases, with 9 bases remaining between them. CDR3 in DNA: TGTGCCTGGAGTCTCCAGGGGAATCAGCCCCAGCATTTT. Encoded protein: CAWSLQGNQPQHF.

The chain recombines TRBV11-2 with TRBJ2-7; the D gene is possibly TRBD2 (6 bases). CDR1 is SGHAT and CDR2 is FQNNGV in the germline V gene. V was pared by 2 bases and J by 5 bases, with 13 bases between. This CDR3 comprises 14 residues. The CDR3 bases are TGTGCCAGCAGCTTAACGTCCGGGAGCCACGAGCAGTACTTC. Encoded protein: CASSLTSGSHEQYF.

This sequence joins TRBV4-2 and TRBJ2-3; 9 bases align to TRBD2. This CDR3 comprises 17 residues. CDR1 LGHNA and CDR2 YNFKEQ come from the germline V gene. The V gene end was trimmed by 1 base and the J gene end by 4 bases; junction bases not matched to a gene: 9. In DNA, the CDR3 is TGTGCCAGCAGCCAAGTTTCAAGCGGGGGGCGGGCAGATACGCAGTATTTT. Translated, it gives CASSQVSSGGRADTQYF.

This clone was counted only a few times. The V gene is TRBV2, the J gene TRBJ1-2, with D possibly matching TRBD1 (5 bases). The CDR3 has 12 amino acids. Trimming removed 7 bases from V and 7 bases from J, with 13 bases in between. Germline values: CDR1 SNHLY, CDR2 FYNNEI. CDR3 loop: CASMPRALGYTF. In DNA form, the CDR3 reads TGTGCCAGCATGCCCAGGGCTCTTGGCTACACCTTC.

The gene calls are TRBV28 and TRBJ1-2; possible D gene TRBD1, 5 bases. Germline V CDR1 and CDR2: MDHEN, SYDVKM. The CDR3 is 13 residues long. V lost 3 bases to trimming and J lost 7 bases, with 12 bases between them. The chain's CDR3 is CASSLGGTSGYTF. The CDR3 nucleotides read TGTGCCAGCAGTTTGGGAGGGACGAGTGGCTACACCTTC.

This clone was observed a single time. The chain combines TRBV5-6 with TRBJ2-5; TRBD1 agrees at 12 bases. The CDR3 length is 15 residues. Germline CDR1 SGHDT, CDR2 YYEEEE. V lost 3 bases to trimming and J lost 5 bases; unmatched junction nucleotides: 5. In DNA form, the CDR3 reads TGTGCCAGCAGCTCCCGGGACAGGGGGCAGGAGACCCAGTACTTC. The encoded protein is CASSSRDRGQETQYF. Together with reference TRBV5-6 and TRBJ2-5, the CDR3 gives the full variable domain: DAGVTQSPTHLIKTRGQQVTLRCSPKSGHDTVSWYQQALGQGPQFIFQYYEEEERQRGNFPDRFSGHQFPNYSSELNVNALLLGDSALYLCASSSRDRGQETQYFGPGTRLLVL.

The V and J genes are TRBV27 and TRBJ2-6; 7 bases match TRBD1. The CDR3 has 18 amino acids. Germline CDR1 MNHEY, CDR2 SMNVEV (reference sequence). V lost 5 bases, J lost 2 bases, and 12 bases stayed unmatched. CDR3 sequence: CASSTRQGTLPGANVLTF. The DNA for the CDR3 is TGTGCCAGCAGTACTCGACAGGGAACCTTACCTGGGGCCAACGTCCTGACTTTC. Complete variable domain (other parts from reference TRBV27 and TRBJ2-6): EAQVTQNPRYLITVTGKKLTVTCSQNMNHEYMSWYRQDPGLGLRQIYYSMNVEVTDKGDVPEGYKVSRKEKRNFPLILESPSPNQTSLYFCASSTRQGTLPGANVLTFGAGSRLTVL.

The genes are TRBV7-7 and TRBJ2-3; 7 nucleotides line up with TRBD2. The CDR3 is 15 amino acids. CDR1 is SSHAT, CDR2 FNYEAQ, per germline (reference sequence). V shed 5 bases and J 0 bases; nucleotides not matched to a gene: 5. CDR3 sequence reads: CASSLTGGSTDTQYF. The CDR3, as DNA: TGTGCCAGCAGCCTTACGGGGGGTAGCACAGATACGCAGTATTTT.

The chain is built from TRBV5-1 and TRBJ2-7; TRBD1 is a possible D gene (7 bases). The CDR3 is 15 residues long. V lost 0 bases, J lost 4 bases, and 14 bases lay in between. The germline V gene encodes CDR1 SGHRS and CDR2 YFSETQ. CDR3 sequence: CASSLARGAGYEQYF. The CDR3 DNA is TGCGCCAGCAGCTTGGCCAGGGGGGCGGGGTACGAGCAGTACTTC.

This clone occurred a few times. The chain employs TRBV28 and TRBJ2-7, with a tentative D call TRBD2 (6 bases). The CDR3 runs to 15 residues. The V end lost 2 bases, the J end lost 2 bases, and 13 bases lay between the germline ends. Per the germline V gene, CDR1 is MDHEN and CDR2 is SYDVKM. CDR3 protein: CASSLAGTLAYEQYF. The DNA for the CDR3 is TGTGCCAGCAGTTTAGCGGGGACTCTAGCCTACGAGCAGTACTTC.

About this clone itself: Other nucleotide sequences from this sample produce the same CDR3. This chain connects TRBV7-9 to TRBJ2-7; D is unresolved. This CDR3 has 13 amino acids. The germline V and J ends were trimmed by 2 bases and 4 bases, with 9 bases remaining between them. CDR1 and CDR2 (germline): SEHNR, FQNEAQ (reference sequence). CDR3 nucleotide sequence: TGTGCCAGCAGCTTATCTAGTTCGTACGAGCAGTACTTC. It encodes CASSLSSSYEQYF.

V usage is TRBV11-2 and J usage is TRBJ2-1, with D maybe TRBD1 (6 bases). The CDR3 runs to 13 residues. V lost 5 bases to trimming and J lost 10 bases, with 15 bases between them. CDR1 and CDR2 (germline): SGHAT, FQNNGV. This CDR3 is CASSPLDRPEQFF. CDR3 coding DNA: TGTGCCAGCAGCCCCTTAGACAGGCCAGAGCAGTTCTTC. The variable domain in full, completed from reference TRBV11-2 and TRBJ2-1, reads EAGVAQSPRYKIIEKRQSVAFWCNPISGHATLYWYQQILGQGPKLLIQFQNNGVVDDSQLPKDRFSAERLKGVDSTLKIQPAKLEDSAVYLCASSPLDRPEQFFGPGTRLTVL.

The V gene is TRBV5-1, the J gene TRBJ2-5; 7 positions match TRBD1. Per germline, CDR1 SGHRS and CDR2 YFSETQ. The CDR3 spans 14 residues. V shed 3 bases and J 1 base; nucleotides not matched to a gene: 3. DNA for the CDR3: TGCGCCAGCAGCTCGGGACAGCCCCAAGAGACCCAGTACTTC. Translated, it gives CASSSGQPQETQYF. The full variable domain, completed using reference TRBV5-1 and TRBJ2-5, is KAGVTQTPRYLIKTRGQQVTLSCSPISGHRSVSWYQQTPGQGLQFLFEYFSETQRNKGNFPGRFSGRQFSNSRSEMNVSTLELGDSALYLCASSSGQPQETQYFGPGTRLLVL.

The chain couples TRBV7-2 to TRBJ2-5; perhaps TRBD1 as D (5 bases). The germline V and J ends were trimmed by 5 bases and 4 bases, with 14 bases remaining between them. Germline-derived CDR1 and CDR2 are SGHTA and FQGNSA. The CDR3 has 14 amino acids. DNA of the CDR3: TGTGCCAGCAGCGCCCAGGGTACCTCAGAGACCCAGTACTTC. Its protein product is CASSAQGTSETQYF.

V gene TRBV4-3 combines with J gene TRBJ1-3, with TRBD1 matching 9 bases. Germline V gene sequence: CDR1 LGHNA, CDR2 YSLEER. With 0 bases clipped from V and 0 bases from J, the junction kept 18 bases outside the gene matches. This CDR3 is built from 22 residues. In DNA, the CDR3 is TGCGCCAGCAGCCAAGAAGCCCCCGTACCGGGACAGGGAGTAGGCTCTGGAAACACCATATATTTT. Translation: CASSQEAPVPGQGVGSGNTIYF.

J is TRBJ1-3 and V is TRBV7-2; TRBD1 aligns across 11 bases. The CDR3 has 13 amino acids. Germline V gene data show CDR1 as SGHTA and CDR2 as FQGNSA. V dropped 10 bases and J dropped 3; count of bases not matched to a gene: 2. CDR3 protein: CATGTGGGNTIYF. In DNA, the CDR3 is TGTGCCACCGGGACAGGGGGTGGAAACACCATATATTTT.